This entry lists 6 T cell receptor beta chains sequenced from one sample in a study of cytomegalovirus exposure and HLA in healthy donors. Libraries were prepared by immunoSEQ multiplex PCR; TCRdb keeps only in-frame clonotypes and omits some of them. The sample comprises hundreds of thousands of clones, 75% to 90% of which are singletons, and roughly 1.2% rests with the top ten. Sequencing was done on a sample of PBMCs. All receptors derive from a woman between 25 and 40 years old in good health and CMV-seropositive.

The chain couples TRBV5-1 to TRBJ2-1, with TRBD2 matching 13 bases. Germline assignment: CDR1 SGHRS and CDR2 YFSETQ. The CDR3 length is 15 residues. Trimming took 2 bases from V and 7 from J; bases not matched to a gene: 3. CDR3 nucleotides: TGCGCCAGCAGCTTAGGACTAGCGGGAGAGAATGAGCAGTTCTTC. Its protein is CASSLGLAGENEQFF.

The chain has TRBV9 and TRBJ2-3, with D tentatively TRBD1 (5 bases). The CDR3 length is 14 residues. The V gene's germline CDR1 is SGDLS and CDR2 YYNGEE. V was clipped by 4 bases and J by 2 bases, with 11 bases between them. The CDR3 DNA follows: TGTGCCAGCAGCCTAAGGGGTCTCACAGATACGCAGTATTTT. This sequence encodes CASSLRGLTDTQYF. Using reference TRBV9 and TRBJ2-3 for the parts outside the CDR3, the full variable domain is DSGVTQTPKHLITATGQRVTLRCSPRSGDLSVYWYQQSLDQGLQFLIQYYNGEERAKGNILERFSAQQFPDLHSELNLSSLELGDSALYFCASSLRGLTDTQYFGPGTRLTVL.

The chain couples TRBV6-4 to TRBJ1-1, with unresolved D. Germline loops: CDR1 MRHNA, CDR2 SNTAGT. This CDR3 comprises 16 residues. V lost 0 bases to trimming and J lost 8 bases, with 19 bases between them. The CDR3 DNA follows: TGTGCCAGCAGTGACTCGACCGGAGTGGGAGCGGTGGAAGCTTTCTTT. This sequence encodes CASSDSTGVGAVEAFF.

The J gene is TRBJ2-1, the V gene TRBV5-1; tentatively, D is TRBD1 (6 bases). V dropped 2 bases and J dropped 0 bases, with 15 bases sitting between them. Per the germline V gene, CDR1 is SGHRS and CDR2 is YFSETQ. The CDR3 totals 17 residues. CDR3 DNA sequence: TGCGCCAGCAGCTTCCCAGGGGAAGGGCTCTCCTACAATGAGCAGTTCTTC. Translation: CASSFPGEGLSYNEQFF.

This clone was detected ten times or more. The CDR3 DNA reads TGTGCCAGCCTCCCGGGGGAGGCGGAAAACATTCAGTACTTC. Protein sequence: CASLPGEAENIQYF. This chain uses TRBV2 with TRBJ2-4, with a weak D call TRBD2 (6 bases). V was trimmed by 8 bases and J by 5 bases, leaving 16 bases between them. This CDR3 contains 14 residues. CDR1 and CDR2 (germline): SNHLY, FYNNEI. The whole variable domain, filled in from reference TRBV2 and TRBJ2-4, reads EPEVTQTPSHQVTQMGQEVILRCVPISNHLYFYWYRQILGQKVEFLVSFYNNEISEKSEIFDDQFSVERPDGSNFTLKIRSTKLEDSAMYFCASLPGEAENIQYFGAGTRLSVL.

The rearrangement uses TRBV29-1 and TRBJ1-2, with 7 bases aligning to TRBD1. The germline gives CDR1 SQVTM, CDR2 ANQGSEA. The CDR3 is 14 amino acids. J lost 8 bases, V lost 2 bases, and 11 bases had no gene match. CDR3 loop: CSVELDRSVNGYTF. The DNA of the CDR3 is TGCAGCGTTGAATTGGACAGGTCGGTTAACGGCTACACCTTC.